The 9 T cell receptor beta chains below were found in one sample sequenced in a study of cytomegalovirus exposure and HLA in healthy donors. In the PCR, 60 Vbeta and 13 Jbeta primers were used. Only in-frame clones appear in the TCRdb table, and some are missing; sequencing was by immunoSEQ multiplex PCR. The sample has under 200,000 clones, 84% seen once. Sequencing was carried out using PBMCs. Every receptor here comes from a boy between 10 and 17 years old in good health and CMV-seronegative.

A single count supports this clone. The chain has TRBV28 and TRBJ1-3; perhaps TRBD1 as D (6 bases). Germline V CDR1 and CDR2: MDHEN, SYDVKM. The CDR3 totals 16 residues. Trimming stripped 2 bases from V and 4 bases from J, with 15 bases between. The CDR3 region has the DNA TGTGCCAGCAGTTTACTAGCCAGGGGTATCGGAAACACCATATATTTT. Protein: CASSLLARGIGNTIYF.

The chain employs TRBV5-6 and TRBJ1-1; D is possibly TRBD1 (5 bases). Germline V gene lookup returns CDR1 SGHDT and CDR2 YYEEEE. This CDR3 spans 13 amino acids. V dropped 1 base and J dropped 7 bases, with 11 bases sitting between them. CDR3 DNA sequence: TGTGCCAGCAGCTTGAGGGGCGCGAATGAAGCTTTCTTT. Protein product: CASSLRGANEAFF.

The chain couples TRBV5-1 to TRBJ1-1; D is unresolved. Trimming removed 1 base from V and 1 base from J, with 14 bases in between. CDR1 is SGHRS, CDR2 YFSETQ, per germline. This CDR3 region has 16 residues. In DNA, the CDR3 is TGCGCCAGCAGCTTGTATTCTAGACTAAAGAACACTGAAGCTTTCTTT. This translates into CASSLYSRLKNTEAFF.

The chain is built from TRBV7-3 and TRBJ2-2, with 9 bases lining up with TRBD1. Trimming removed 5 bases from V and 2 bases from J; junction bases left unmatched: 3. The germline V gene encodes CDR1 SGHTA and CDR2 FQGTGA. This CDR3 has 15 amino acids. CDR3 coding DNA: TGTGCCAGCAGCCAGGACAGGGGTAACACCGGGGAGCTGTTTTTT. Protein product: CASSQDRGNTGELFF.

The chain uses TRBV7-9 and TRBJ2-5; tentatively, D is TRBD1 (5 bases). V dropped 10 bases and J dropped 5 bases, with 20 bases sitting between them. Per germline, CDR1 SEHNR and CDR2 FQNEAQ (reference sequence). The CDR3 covers 14 residues. CDR3 loop: CATRPMGHMETQYF. The CDR3 DNA sequence: TGTGCCACCAGACCTATGGGGCATATGGAGACCCAGTACTTC.

V is TRBV30 and J is TRBJ1-4; D is ambiguous. This CDR3 is built from 11 residues. CDR1 and CDR2 (germline): GTSNPN, SVGIG (reference sequence). Trimming took off 1 base at V and 7 bases at J, with 4 bases between the two ends. CDR3 nucleotides: TGTGCCTGGAGTGCCCGTGAAAAACTGTTTTTT. Translating it yields CAWSAREKLFF.

This clone has just a few counts. This chain uses TRBV27 with TRBJ2-7; no firm D call. Germline CDR1 MNHEY, CDR2 SMNVEV (reference sequence). V dropped 5 bases and J dropped 0 bases, with 11 bases sitting between them. CDR3 size: 14 residues. The CDR3 nucleotides are TGTGCCAGCAGTCAAACAGCTAACTCCTACGAGCAGTACTTC. This codes for CASSQTANSYEQYF.

The chain joins TRBV6-1 to TRBJ1-5; D not resolved. Trimming shortened V by 1 base and J by 5 bases, and 6 bases separated the two germline ends. This CDR3 is built from 13 residues. The germline CDR1 and CDR2 sequences are MNHNS and SASEGT. CDR3 nucleotides: TGTGCCAGCAGTGAAGGGCAGTATCAGCCCCAGCATTTT. Its translation: CASSEGQYQPQHF.

The genes are TRBV27 and TRBJ2-7, with 8 positions matching TRBD1. This CDR3 is 15 amino acids long. J gave up 3 bases and V 3 bases, and 7 bases lay outside the gene matches. CDR1 is MNHEY, CDR2 SMNVEV, per germline (reference sequence). CDR3 in amino acids: CASSFADRGYYEQYF. The DNA for the CDR3 is TGTGCCAGCAGTTTTGCCGACAGGGGCTACTACGAGCAGTACTTC.